One T cell receptor beta chain is described in this entry. The data are from a study of identical twins. The CDR3 totals 14 residues. Germline CDR1 is ENHRY and CDR2 is SYGVKD. The V end was cut by 0 bases, the J end by 2 bases, with 7 bases between. A single record per CDR3 protein comes from TCRdb applying MiXCR to the 5' RACE reads. This sample carries hundreds of thousands of distinct CDR3 sequences, around a sixth of them seen once, and the ten largest clones take around 14%. These sequences were also reported in another study, on T cells expressing NK-cell markers. That publication notes: Repertoire data for TCR beta were derived from sorted T cells (CD3+CD56+NKG2C+, CD3+CD56+NKG2C- and CD3+CD56-NKG2C+). HCMV seropositivity marked most of the eight sequenced donors; one was seronegative.

Sequencing input: PBMCs. The rearrangement uses TRBV10-3 and TRBJ1-2; D call uncertain. The source of this sequence is a woman aged 18-29 years in good health. The CDR3 region is CAISESRENYGYTF. In DNA form, the CDR3 reads TGTGCCATCAGTGAGTCGCGGGAGAACTATGGCTACACCTTC.